This is a list of T cell receptor beta chains from one sample in a study of blood T cell repertoires in COVID-19. Assay used: immunoSEQ multiplex PCR; TCRdb lists only in-frame clones, some missing. The sample contains roughly 320,000 clones, 90% to 95% of which appear only once. Sequencing was performed on PBMCs or T cells enriched from blood (not recorded which). The receptors were gathered from a woman in her 30s who had been exposed to COVID-19. Each CDR3 is given without its conserved first and last residue.

CDR3 protein: ASSQKRGGRADTQY
V gene: TRBV4-2

CDR3 protein: ATSGTALLNEQF
V gene: TRBV24-1

CDR3 protein: ASSYYRGTPQH
V gene: TRBV6-2/TRBV6-3

CDR3 protein: ASSLIPTLSSYNEQF
V gene: TRBV7-3

CDR3 protein: ARSLAKAVNYGYT
V gene: TRBV5-3

CDR3 protein: ASSLTAYNYGYT
V gene: TRBV27

CDR3 protein: ASSDSAVSYEQY
V gene: TRBV6-4

CDR3 protein: ASSQYWAGGTEAF
V gene: TRBV3-1/TRBV3-2

CDR3 protein: ASSDSTVGLVQGPGELF
V gene: TRBV10-1

CDR3 protein: ASSPTAPNTGELF
V gene: TRBV5-1

CDR3 protein: ASNEIGTRDEKLF
V gene: TRBV5-8

CDR3 protein: ASSQRGSGEKLF
V gene: TRBV3-1/TRBV3-2

CDR3 protein: ASSARGGTLPDTQY
V gene: TRBV9

CDR3 protein: ASFEGQGAYEQY
V gene: TRBV7-8

CDR3 protein: ASSEIQGSGDEKLF
V gene: TRBV2

CDR3 protein: ASSRTGSQPQH
V gene: TRBV5-6

CDR3 protein: ASSLDGTGEF
V gene: TRBV12-3/TRBV12-4

CDR3 protein: ASSPYASGNTIY
V gene: TRBV19

CDR3 protein: SVEGTGYEQY
V gene: TRBV29-1

CDR3 protein: ASSPHRDGNTIY
V gene: TRBV6-5

CDR3 protein: ASRDRYIGQPQH
V gene: TRBV6-5

CDR3 protein: ASSDPDYGYT
V gene: TRBV2

CDR3 protein: ASSAHTTEAF
V gene: TRBV12-3/TRBV12-4

CDR3 protein: ASSLGQGAGNTIY
V gene: TRBV3-1/TRBV3-2

CDR3 protein: ATSKQGRTDTQY
V gene: TRBV15

CDR3 protein: ASSLSFEGNYGYT
V gene: TRBV5-1

CDR3 protein: ASSLRDYKRSPLH
V gene: TRBV13

CDR3 protein: ASSSDSFATYEQY
V gene: TRBV7-9

CDR3 protein: ANLERGPG
V gene: TRBV2

CDR3 protein: ASSTHRVSYEQY
V gene: TRBV7-2

CDR3 protein: ASSSSDQPQH
V gene: TRBV7-2

CDR3 protein: ASSQVEQNEQF
V gene: TRBV4-1

CDR3 protein: ASSYSPGGEKLF
V gene: TRBV6-5

CDR3 protein: ASRSWEGEGGYT
V gene: TRBV27

CDR3 protein: ASIEQGARGYT
V gene: TRBV6-5

CDR3 protein: ASSFRDSFYNEQF
V gene: TRBV9

CDR3 protein: ASSVAGDYYSPLH
V gene: TRBV9

CDR3 protein: ASSLKLAGAYNEQF
V gene: TRBV7-9

CDR3 protein: ASSRGGRRGQGRWDT
V gene: TRBV13

CDR3 protein: ASSNRGGGQETQY
V gene: TRBV6-2/TRBV6-3

CDR3 protein: ASSFWTGGAEQY
V gene: TRBV11-2

CDR3 protein: ASQRGRENNEQF
V gene: TRBV2

CDR3 protein: ASSIQGQPRSYEQY
V gene: TRBV19

CDR3 protein: ASSPGTWAPLH
V gene: TRBV7-2

CDR3 protein: ASSFRGTGELF
V gene: TRBV7-9

CDR3 protein: ASKDRVAGELF
V gene: TRBV6-4

CDR3 protein: ASSESGTDQPQH
V gene: TRBV6-1

CDR3 protein: ASSLQGGGQISGANVLT
V gene: TRBV3-1/TRBV3-2

CDR3 protein: ASRIWGGPKETQY
V gene: TRBV19

CDR3 protein: ASNQGGHEQY
V gene: TRBV12-3/TRBV12-4

CDR3 protein: ASSQEGGVQQY
V gene: TRBV14